These 20 T cell receptor beta chains came from one sample sequenced in a study of T cell clonality in common variable immunodeficiency. TCRdb's copy holds only in-frame clones and misses some; the assay was immunoSEQ multiplex PCR. Observed in the sample are 25,000 to 35,000 clones, none of them singletons. The material sequenced was peripheral blood mononuclear cells. These TCRs come from a person aged 18 to 75 in good health.

This clone came up a few times. The sequenced fragment ends 3 residues before the CDR3 boundary, so the rest is inferred from the germline J gene. The chain is built from TRBV30 and TRBJ1-2; D uncertain. Per germline, CDR1 GTSNPN and CDR2 SVGIG (reference sequence). CDR3 length: 10 amino acids. The CDR3 spells CAWRIDTYTF. The DNA read from the CDR3 is TGTGCCTGGAGAATAGATACC.

In the case of this clone: The read stops 3 residues short of the end of the CDR3; the missing end is completed from the germline J gene. This rearrangement joins TRBV7-9 to TRBJ1-2; tentatively, D is TRBD1 (6 bases). Trimming pared 5 bases from V and 7 bases from J, leaving 14 bases between. Germline loops: CDR1 SEHNR, CDR2 FQNEAQ (reference sequence). This CDR3 is 13 amino acids long. The CDR3 bases that were read are TGTGCCAGCAGCGGGGGGGCGGGTGGTGGC. Protein: CASSGGAGGG. The full CDR3 reads CASSGGAGGGYTF.

This clone was recorded at least ten times. Read data end 3 residues before the CDR3 end; the end is taken from the germline J gene. V and J are TRBV6-2 or TRBV6-3 and TRBJ1-5, with 8 bases lining up with TRBD1. The V gene end was trimmed by 2 bases and the J gene end by 6 bases; junction bases not matched to a gene: 6. This CDR3 region has 15 residues. Germline V gene data show CDR1 as MNHEY and CDR2 as SVGEGT. The CDR3 bases that were read are TGTGCCAGCAGTTACCCCAGGGGGCCGGGTCAGCCC. Residues: CASSYPRGPGQP. The whole CDR3 sequence reads CASSYPRGPGQPQHF.

This clone was seen repeatedly, ten times or more. The read falls 3 residues short of the CDR3 end, and the missing part is taken from the germline J gene. The chain is built from TRBV10-1 and TRBJ1-1; 10 bases align to TRBD1. Germline V gives CDR1 WNHNN, CDR2 SYGVQD (reference sequence). The CDR3 is 13 amino acids. The CDR3 DNA, read in part, is TGCGCCAGCAGTGAGTCGGGACAGGGGCGA. It specifies CASSESGQGR. The whole CDR3 sequence is CASSESGQGRAFF.

This clone has a count of ten or more. The read finishes 3 residues shy of the CDR3 end, and the germline J gene is used to complete it. The rearrangement joins TRBV20-1 to TRBJ2-1; D remains ambiguous. Germline V lookup: CDR1 DFQATT, CDR2 SNEGSKA (reference sequence). The CDR3 spans 13 residues. V was trimmed by 0 bases and J by 7 bases, leaving 10 bases between them. The part of the CDR3 DNA that was read is TGCAGTGCTAGAGAGGCCCCCGGGAATGAG. Its protein is CSAREAPGNE. The full CDR3 protein is CSAREAPGNEQFF.

This clone has a count of ten or more. The read comes to an end 3 residues before the CDR3 does, leaving the germline J gene to fill in the end. This chain links TRBV2 with TRBJ2-1, with D perhaps TRBD2 (5 bases). The CDR3 loop spans 13 amino acids. With 5 bases removed from V and 7 bases from J, the gap between germline ends came to 12 bases. Germline CDR1 and CDR2: SNHLY and FYNNEI. The CDR3 loop is CASSITGENEQFF. CDR3 DNA (partial): TGTGCCAGCAGTATAACCGGGGAAAATGAG.

The sample holds many counts of this clone. The CDR3 extends 3 residues past the end of the read, so its final part is completed from the germline J gene. The J gene is TRBJ2-4, the V gene TRBV20-1; TRBD1 matches at 8 bases. Germline CDR1 is DFQATT and CDR2 is SNEGSKA (reference sequence). The CDR3 has 16 amino acids. Unmatched junction bases numbered 7, after V lost 3 bases and J lost 0 bases. The sequenced part of the CDR3 DNA is TGCAGTGCTAGTCAGGGACAGGATATAGCCAAAAACATT. This encodes CSASQGQDIAKNI. The full CDR3 protein reads CSASQGQDIAKNIQYF.

By share of the sample, this clone is medium-sized. The CDR3 goes on 3 residues after the read ends, and that part is filled in from the germline J gene. The chain couples TRBV29-1 to TRBJ2-5, with 9 bases lining up with TRBD2. The CDR3 covers 19 residues. Trimming removed 1 base from V and 5 bases from J; junction bases left unmatched: 20. Germline V gene sequence: CDR1 SQVTM, CDR2 ANQGSEA. The CDR3 DNA, read in part, is TGCAGCGTTGAAGGGTTTTTGGGGTCGCGGGAGGGCAGGAGGGAGACC. Amino acid sequence: CSVEGFLGSREGRRET. The whole CDR3 sequence is CSVEGFLGSREGRRETQYF.

On this clone: With the read ending 3 residues before the CDR3 end, the germline J gene is used to fill in that end. The chain couples TRBV7-9 to TRBJ1-2; D is perhaps TRBD1 (6 bases). CDR1 and CDR2 (germline): SEHNR, FQNEAQ (reference sequence). The CDR3 length is 13 residues. CDR3 protein: CASRAPMEGDYTF. The CDR3 bases that were read are TGTGCCAGCAGGGCCCCGATGGAGGGGGAC. Complete variable domain (other parts from reference TRBV7-9 and TRBJ1-2): DTGVSQNPRHKITKRGQNVTFRCDPISEHNRLYWYRQTLGQGPEFLTYFQNEAQLEKSRLLSDRFSAERPKGSFSTLEIQRTEQGDSAMYLCASRAPMEGDYTFGSGTRLTVV.

Many counts were recorded for this clone. The read terminates 3 residues before the CDR3 end, so the remaining end is supplied by the germline J gene. This specimen includes other DNA sequences encoding the same CDR3. V usage is TRBV18 and J usage is TRBJ2-1, with D possibly being TRBD1 or TRBD2 (5 bases each). Per germline, CDR1 KGHSH and CDR2 LQKENI. This CDR3 contains 15 residues. V was pared by 3 bases and J by 8 bases, with 17 bases between. The CDR3 reads CASSPASARGDEQFF. The sequenced CDR3 bases are TGTGCCAGCTCACCGGCCTCGGCCCGAGGGGATGAG.

This clone was observed many times. CDR3 in amino acids: CATSDAGTQLRPQYF. CDR3 DNA (partial): TGTGCCACCAGTGACGCCGGGACTCAATTACGTCCG. The chain uses TRBV24-1 and TRBJ2-3; D is possibly TRBD2 (6 bases). With the read ending 3 residues before the CDR3 end, the germline J gene is used to fill in that end. Looked up from germline, CDR1 is KGHDR and CDR2 is SFDVKD. The CDR3 consists of 15 residues.

The table lists this clone with many counts. Sequencing ends 3 residues short of the CDR3 end; the germline J gene provides the rest. V is TRBV7-3 and J is TRBJ2-3, with 11 bases lining up with TRBD2. CDR3 length equals 15 residues. The junction had 6 bases not matched to a gene; V was cut back by 5 bases and J by 5 bases. Germline values: CDR1 SGHTA, CDR2 FQGTGA. The CDR3: CASSLTSGGLDTQYF. The DNA read from the CDR3 is TGTGCCAGCAGCCTCACTAGCGGGGGATTAGATACG.

Notes on this clone: The germline gene is not matched at one end of the junction; a read error may be the cause. Read data end 3 residues before the CDR3 end; the end is taken from the germline J gene. In the same sample, other DNA sequences code for this CDR3. The chain links TRBV20-1 to TRBJ1-6, with TRBD1 matching 7 bases. The CDR3 has 15 residues. Germline V gene sequence: CDR1 DFQATT, CDR2 SNEGSKA (reference sequence). CDR3 region: CSASRTGADNSPLHF. The sequenced part of the CDR3 DNA is TGCAGTGCCAGTAGAACAGGGGCGGATAATTCGCCC.

Ten or more counts support this clone. The missing CDR3 end, 3 residues past where the read stops, is filled in from the germline J gene. This chain connects TRBV4-2 to TRBJ2-2; TRBD2 matches 8 bases. Germline CDR1 reads LGHNA; CDR2 reads YNFKEQ. The CDR3 runs 16 residues. Unmatched junction bases numbered 9, after V lost 4 bases and J lost 5 bases. CDR3 bases read: TGTGCCAGCAGCCCACCGGGACTAGTTCAGACCGGGGAG. Translating gives CASSPPGLVQTGE. The whole CDR3 reads CASSPPGLVQTGELFF.

This clone was seen ten or more times. The DNA read from the CDR3 is TGTGCCAGCAGGGGACTAGCGGGGGCACAAGAGACC. Translation: CASRGLAGAQET. The full CDR3 protein is CASRGLAGAQETQYF. The chain joins TRBV2 to TRBJ2-5; TRBD2 matches 14 bases. Coverage ceases 3 residues before the CDR3 finishes, and the germline J gene fills in the end. With 6 bases clipped from V and 2 bases from J, the junction kept 2 bases outside the gene matches. Germline loops: CDR1 SNHLY, CDR2 FYNNEI. The CDR3 loop spans 15 amino acids.

This clone has a count of ten or more. The read ends 3 residues early relative to the CDR3; the germline J gene fills the gap. J is TRBJ1-1 and V is TRBV5-1; 8 bases line up with TRBD1. Germline loops: CDR1 SGHRS, CDR2 YFSETQ. The J segment lost 2 bases and the V segment lost 0 bases, leaving 15 bases of the junction unmatched. The CDR3 spans 19 residues. CDR3 bases read: TGCGCCAGCAGCTTGGATTCTCAGGAAAAGACAGGGGAAAACACTGAA. Translating gives CASSLDSQEKTGENTE. The CDR3 as a whole reads CASSLDSQEKTGENTEAFF.

This clone has at least ten counts. The CDR3 end falls 3 residues outside the read, so it is completed with the germline J gene. The V and J genes are TRBV20-1 and TRBJ2-1; 9 bases match TRBD2. The V segment lost 2 bases and the J segment 5 bases; nucleotides outside the gene matches: 7. Germline V gene data show CDR1 as DFQATT and CDR2 as SNEGSKA (reference sequence). This CDR3 has 15 amino acids. The CDR3 is CSARPLAGNHNEQFF. The part of the CDR3 DNA that was read is TGCAGTGCTAGACCTCTAGCGGGGAATCACAATGAG.

This clone was detected ten times or more. With the read ending 3 residues before the CDR3 end, the germline J gene is used to fill in that end. The rearrangement uses TRBV30 and TRBJ1-4; a weak D match, TRBD1 (6 bases). This CDR3 contains 16 residues. V lost 2 bases and J lost 8, with 21 bases in between. Germline-derived CDR1 and CDR2 are GTSNPN and SVGIG (reference sequence). The CDR3 bases that were read are TGTGCCTGGAGTAGGGACACTATACAACTAGGCGAAAAA. It is translated as CAWSRDTIQLGEK. The entire CDR3 protein is CAWSRDTIQLGEKLFF.

In its sample, this clone was seen many times. The CDR3 end is not reached by the read, which stops 3 residues before it; the germline J gene fills it in. The chain joins TRBV10-3 to TRBJ1-2, with a weak D call TRBD1 (5 bases). CDR1 is ENHRY and CDR2 is SYGVKD in the germline V gene. With 4 bases removed from V and 5 bases from J, the gap between germline ends came to 26 bases. The length of the CDR3 is 18 residues. CDR3 protein: CAISVSGGVGRASYGYTF. The CDR3 bases that were read are TGTGCCATCAGTGTGTCCGGAGGGGTGGGCAGGGCCTCTTATGGC.

This clone was seen many times. Read sequence stops 3 residues before the CDR3 end, and the germline J gene provides the missing end. The rearrangement uses TRBV7-2 and TRBJ2-3; 7 bases align to TRBD2. Germline V gene lookup returns CDR1 SGHTA and CDR2 FQGNSA. The ends lost 5 bases at V and 1 base at J; junction bases unmatched: 3. This CDR3 is built from 14 residues. CDR3 DNA, as far as it was read: TGTGCCAGCAGCCAAAGCGGGGGCACAGATACG. Its protein product is CASSQSGGTDT. The whole CDR3 region reads CASSQSGGTDTQYF.